This T cell receptor (beta chain) comes out of a study of cytomegalovirus exposure and HLA in healthy donors. Study observations and caveats: Productive status was seen about 90% or about 30% of the time for most TCR beta V segments in an earlier analysis. According to a later analysis, donors in an Asian-associated ancestry cluster reportedly had fewer N-insertions than the approximately 670-donor mean. With later analysis, a missense DCLRE1C variant became linked to TCR beta V- and J-gene trimming.

As regards this clone: Its matching antigen is unknown.

Use of 60 Vbeta and 13 Jbeta primers characterized the PCR. As handled by the study authors: Approximately 73 million unique TCR beta chains, roughly 11 million shared, were counted in a later analysis. Produced via immunoSEQ multiplex PCR; TCRdb's table is partial and in-frame only. The V and J calls and the clone size are those of that table, but D and trimming were determined from the DNA. Of 100,000 to 120,000 clones in the sample, approximately 83% were seen once. This CDR3 comprises 14 residues. Germline CDR1 MGHRA, CDR2 YSYEKL. Deletions cut 0 bases from V and 6 bases from J, with 10 bases between.

The TCR comes from a woman younger than 35 in good health and CMV-seronegative. Sequencing used PBMCs. The rearrangement joins TRBV4-1 to TRBJ2-3; TRBD2 is a possible D gene (6 bases). The CDR3 coding sequence is TGCGCCAGCAGCCAAGATCGGGGGAGGGATACGCAGTATTTT. Encoded protein: CASSQDRGRDTQYF.